These T cell receptor beta chains were read from a single sample in a study of T cell responses to AZD1222 COVID-19 vaccine. The table came from immunoSEQ multiplex PCR; TCRdb's copy has only in-frame clones and leaves some out. This table has some 150,000 clones, 90% to 95% appearing once. Material: peripheral blood, obtained on day 0 of AZD1222 vaccination. The receptors originated from an adult in good health. CDR3s include the opening cysteine and the closing phenylalanine or tryptophan. D genes are given only for firm matches. Expanded clones get a size class; other rows say once, few or many, or leave the size out.

V,D,J,size,CDR3,DNA
TRBV4-1,NA,TRBJ2-6,NA,CASSQDIIIAGANVLTF,TGCGCCAGCAGCCAAGATATCATAATAGCTGGGGCCAACGTCCTGACTTTC
TRBV2,NA,TRBJ1-1,few,CASSGGQGLRGEAFF,TGTGCCAGCAGTGGGGGACAAGGTTTAAGGGGTGAAGCTTTCTTT
TRBV7-9,TRBD2,TRBJ2-1,NA,CASSPRTSHSYNEQFF,TGTGCCAGCAGCCCTCGGACTAGCCATTCCTACAATGAGCAGTTCTTC
TRBV3-1/TRBV3-2,NA,TRBJ1-6,NA,CASSQTGVSIRPLHF,TGTGCCAGCAGCCAAACTGGGGTCTCCATTCGGCCCCTCCACTTT
TRBV6-2/TRBV6-3,NA,TRBJ1-4,NA,CASSYSRLSGSATNEKLFF,TGTGCCAGCAGTTACTCGAGATTGTCAGGTTCGGCAACTAATGAAAAACTGTTTTTT
TRBV5-1,TRBD1,TRBJ1-3,NA,CASGTGEGNTIYF,TGCGCCAGCGGGACAGGGGAAGGAAACACCATATATTTT
TRBV18,NA,TRBJ2-5,NA,CASSPTHGETQYF,TGTGCCAGCTCACCCACCCACGGAGAGACCCAGTACTTC
TRBV3-1/TRBV3-2,NA,TRBJ1-1,NA,CASSPTGRTEAFF,TGTGCCAGCAGCCCGACGGGCAGGACTGAAGCTTTCTTT
TRBV13,TRBD2,TRBJ2-1,NA,CASSPGPGLGNEKQFF,TGTGCCAGCAGCCCCGGGCCGGGACTAGGGAATGAGAAGCAGTTCTTC
TRBV19,NA,TRBJ2-2,NA,CASSMHRQNTGELFF,TGTGCCAGTAGTATGCACCGACAGAACACCGGGGAGCTGTTTTTT
TRBV6-5,TRBD1,TRBJ1-6,NA,CASSKTGAYNSPLHF,TGTGCCAGCAGCAAAACAGGGGCCTATAATTCACCCCTCCACTTT
TRBV6-1,TRBD1,TRBJ1-1,NA,CASSETGTGGTEAFF,TGTGCCAGCAGTGAAACTGGGACAGGGGGTACTGAAGCTTTCTTT
TRBV24-1,TRBD1,TRBJ2-7,NA,CATSDGQGEEQYF,TGTGCCACCAGTGATGGACAGGGTGAAGAGCAGTACTTC
TRBV27,TRBD1,TRBJ2-2,once,CASSAAGGVGTGELFF,TGTGCCAGCTCGGCCGCAGGGGGTGTTGGAACCGGGGAGCTGTTTTTT
TRBV7-9,TRBD2,TRBJ2-2,NA,CASSSLLAGARTGELFF,TGTGCCAGCAGCTCCCTTCTAGCGGGAGCGCGCACCGGGGAGCTGTTTTTT
TRBV6-5,NA,TRBJ1-2,NA,CASSYQTTATYYGYTF,TGTGCCAGCAGTTACCAGACGACAGCCACCTACTATGGCTACACCTTC
TRBV18,NA,TRBJ1-2,NA,CASSPLVQLYPIYGYTF,TGTGCCAGCTCACCACTGGTGCAGCTCTATCCCATATATGGCTACACCTTC
TRBV30,NA,TRBJ1-5,NA,CAPRTVNQPQHF,TGTGCCCCACGGACAGTCAATCAGCCCCAGCATTTT
TRBV11-3,TRBD1,TRBJ2-5,NA,CASSPRTGGQETQYF,TGTGCCAGCAGCCCGCGGACAGGGGGCCAAGAGACCCAGTACTTC
TRBV12-1,NA,TRBJ2-1,NA,CASSQPRIIAGPYNEQFF,TGTGCCAGCAGCCAGCCCCGCATAATAGCGGGACCCTACAATGAGCAGTTCTTC
TRBV30,NA,TRBJ2-5,NA,CAWSVVGQETQYF,TGTGCCTGGAGTGTTGTAGGGCAAGAGACCCAGTACTTC
TRBV14,NA,TRBJ2-5,NA,CASSLYAGETQYF,TGTGCCAGCAGCTTATATGCAGGAGAGACCCAGTACTTC
TRBV7-9,TRBD2,TRBJ2-1,once,CASSLGLAGPPWDEQFF,TGTGCCAGCAGCCTAGGACTAGCGGGCCCACCTTGGGATGAGCAGTTCTTC
TRBV7-9,NA,TRBJ2-1,once,CASSQPFNGEQFF,TGTGCCAGCAGCCAACCCTTTAACGGTGAGCAGTTCTTC
TRBV30,TRBD2,TRBJ2-2,NA,CACHGGAGELFF,TGTGCCTGTCACGGGGGGGCCGGGGAGCTGTTTTTT
TRBV9,NA,TRBJ1-2,once,CASSVELGQNYGYTF,TGTGCCAGCAGCGTAGAGCTGGGGCAAAACTATGGCTACACCTTC
TRBV19,TRBD1,TRBJ1-2,NA,CASSPGTGENYGYTF,TGTGCCAGTTCCCCCGGGACAGGGGAGAACTATGGCTACACCTTC
TRBV7-6,NA,TRBJ2-7,once,CASSLARGLAAASSYEQYF,TGTGCCAGCAGCTTAGCCCGGGGGCTAGCGGCCGCGAGCTCCTACGAGCAGTACTTC
TRBV27,TRBD1,TRBJ1-1,NA,CASSPWTGPFRGEAFF,TGTGCCAGCAGTCCATGGACAGGGCCTTTTCGGGGGGAAGCTTTCTTT
TRBV7-2,NA,TRBJ2-7,NA,CASSAPTGSYEQYF,TGTGCCAGCTCAGCCCCTACAGGGTCCTACGAGCAGTACTTC
TRBV2,NA,TRBJ1-3,NA,CASGGARNTIYF,TGTGCCAGTGGAGGGGCTCGAAACACCATATATTTT
TRBV6-5,NA,TRBJ2-7,NA,CASERQGTYEQYF,TGTGCCAGCGAGCGGCAGGGGACCTACGAGCAGTACTTC
TRBV15,TRBD2,TRBJ2-2,NA,CATSKGLAVNTGELFF,TGTGCCACCAGCAAGGGACTAGCGGTAAACACCGGGGAGCTGTTTTTT
TRBV19,NA,TRBJ1-2,once,CASDSGQTRYGYTF,TGTGCCAGCGATAGTGGACAGACCCGCTATGGCTACACCTTC
TRBV7-9,TRBD2,TRBJ2-7,once,CASSLAAGAVYEQYF,TGTGCCAGCAGCTTAGCGGCGGGAGCGGTCTACGAGCAGTACTTC
TRBV2,TRBD2,TRBJ2-1,NA,CASSTREGGNEQFF,TGTGCCAGCAGTACCCGGGAGGGGGGCAATGAGCAGTTCTTC
TRBV7-2,NA,TRBJ2-3,NA,CASSFPSAFTDTQYF,TGTGCCAGCAGCTTTCCTAGCGCGTTCACAGATACGCAGTATTTT
TRBV29-1,TRBD1,TRBJ1-1,NA,CSVLDRGHVNTEAFF,TGCAGCGTTCTTGACAGGGGGCACGTGAACACTGAAGCTTTCTTT
TRBV7-9,NA,TRBJ2-7,NA,CASSLDQGREYF,TGTGCCAGCAGCTTAGATCAGGGGCGCGAGTACTTC
TRBV25-1,NA,TRBJ1-1,NA,CASSEAGRNTEAFF,TGTGCCAGCAGTGAAGCAGGGAGGAACACTGAAGCTTTCTTT
TRBV7-8,NA,TRBJ2-7,NA,CASSPAGGGPYEQYF,TGTGCCAGCAGCCCCGCCGGTGGAGGACCCTACGAGCAGTACTTC
TRBV29-1,NA,TRBJ1-1,NA,CSVEQENTEAFF,TGCAGCGTTGAACAGGAGAACACTGAAGCTTTCTTT
TRBV5-1,TRBD1,TRBJ1-3,few,CASSLGDRMAGNTIYF,TGCGCCAGCAGCTTGGGGGACAGGATGGCTGGAAACACCATATATTTT
TRBV19,NA,TRBJ1-2,NA,CASSLDTYGYTF,TGTGCCAGTAGTTTGGACACATATGGCTACACCTTC
TRBV19,NA,TRBJ1-2,few,CASRSPTDHYGYTF,TGTGCCAGTAGATCGCCGACAGACCACTATGGCTACACCTTC
TRBV24-1,NA,TRBJ1-1,NA,CATQAPGANTEAFF,TGTGCCACCCAGGCCCCAGGGGCGAACACTGAAGCTTTCTTT
TRBV2,NA,TRBJ2-3,NA,CASSRTKGTDTQYF,TGTGCCAGCAGCAGAACCAAGGGGACAGATACGCAGTATTTT
TRBV12-3/TRBV12-4,NA,TRBJ2-1,once,CASSSSTEQFF,TGTGCCAGTTCCTCCTCGACTGAGCAGTTCTTC
TRBV4-1,NA,TRBJ1-6,few,CASSQVAGGDSPLHF,TGCGCCAGCAGCCAAGTGGCGGGAGGTGATTCACCCCTCCACTTT
TRBV27,TRBD1,TRBJ1-1,NA,CASSRQGGTEAFF,TGTGCCAGCAGTCGACAGGGAGGGACTGAAGCTTTCTTT
TRBV29-1,TRBD2,TRBJ2-1,NA,CSVERTSGRNEQFF,TGCAGCGTTGAACGGACTAGCGGGAGGAATGAGCAGTTCTTC
TRBV6-5,NA,TRBJ1-1,NA,CASRAAGRNTEAFF,TGTGCCAGCAGGGCCGCGGGTAGGAACACTGAAGCTTTCTTT
TRBV4-1,NA,TRBJ1-5,NA,CASSQVGSNQPQHF,TGCGCCAGCAGCCAAGTCGGGAGCAATCAGCCCCAGCATTTT
TRBV7-9,NA,TRBJ2-1,NA,CASSRYNEQFF,TGTGCCAGCAGTCGCTACAATGAGCAGTTCTTC
TRBV18,NA,TRBJ1-2,NA,CASSPVMDTYGYTF,TGTGCCAGCTCACCGGTAATGGACACCTATGGCTACACCTTC